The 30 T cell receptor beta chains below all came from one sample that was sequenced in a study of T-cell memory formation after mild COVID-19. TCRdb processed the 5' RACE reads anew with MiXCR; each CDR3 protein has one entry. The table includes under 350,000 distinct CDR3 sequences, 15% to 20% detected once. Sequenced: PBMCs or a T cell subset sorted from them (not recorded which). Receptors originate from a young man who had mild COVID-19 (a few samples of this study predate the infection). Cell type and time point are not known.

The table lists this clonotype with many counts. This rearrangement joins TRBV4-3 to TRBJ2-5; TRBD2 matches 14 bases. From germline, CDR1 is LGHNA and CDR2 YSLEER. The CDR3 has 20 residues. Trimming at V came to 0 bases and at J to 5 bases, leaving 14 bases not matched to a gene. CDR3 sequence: CASSQEASGLAGALGETQYF. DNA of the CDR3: TGCGCCAGCAGCCAAGAAGCGTCGGGACTAGCGGGGGCGCTGGGGGAGACCCAGTACTTC.

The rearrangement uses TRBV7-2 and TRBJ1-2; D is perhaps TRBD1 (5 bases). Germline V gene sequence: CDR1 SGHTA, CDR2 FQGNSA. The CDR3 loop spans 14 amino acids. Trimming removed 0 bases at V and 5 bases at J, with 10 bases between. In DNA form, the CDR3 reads TGTGCCAGCAGCTTAGCAGGGACCGAGTATGGCTACACCTTC. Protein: CASSLAGTEYGYTF.

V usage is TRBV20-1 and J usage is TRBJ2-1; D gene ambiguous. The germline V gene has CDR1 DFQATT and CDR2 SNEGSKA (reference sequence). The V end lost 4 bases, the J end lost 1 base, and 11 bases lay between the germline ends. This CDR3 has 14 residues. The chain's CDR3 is CSATGSPSYNEQFF. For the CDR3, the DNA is TGCAGTGCTACCGGCTCCCCTTCCTACAATGAGCAGTTCTTC.

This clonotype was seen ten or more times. The CDR3 reads CSARGPSGGQETQYF. The DNA of the CDR3 is TGCAGTGCTAGAGGGCCTAGCGGGGGCCAAGAGACCCAGTACTTC. The chain uses TRBV20-1 and TRBJ2-5; 10 positions match TRBD2. V shed 1 base, J shed 1 base, and the junction held 3 bases outside the gene matches. Germline loops: CDR1 DFQATT, CDR2 SNEGSKA (reference sequence). This CDR3 is 15 amino acids long.

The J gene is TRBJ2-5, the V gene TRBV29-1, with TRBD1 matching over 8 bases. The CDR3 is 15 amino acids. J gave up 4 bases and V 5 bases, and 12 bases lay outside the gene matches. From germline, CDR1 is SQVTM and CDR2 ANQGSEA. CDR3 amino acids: CSVSNWDRRGETQYF. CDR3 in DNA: TGCAGCGTTAGTAACTGGGACAGGAGGGGAGAGACCCAGTACTTC.

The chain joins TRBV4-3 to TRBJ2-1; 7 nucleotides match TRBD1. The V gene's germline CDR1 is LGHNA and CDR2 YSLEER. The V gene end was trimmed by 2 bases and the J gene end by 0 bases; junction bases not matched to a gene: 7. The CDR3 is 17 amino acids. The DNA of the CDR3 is TGCGCCAGCAGCCAAAAACCAGGGGGAAGCTCCTACAATGAGCAGTTCTTC. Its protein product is CASSQKPGGSSYNEQFF.

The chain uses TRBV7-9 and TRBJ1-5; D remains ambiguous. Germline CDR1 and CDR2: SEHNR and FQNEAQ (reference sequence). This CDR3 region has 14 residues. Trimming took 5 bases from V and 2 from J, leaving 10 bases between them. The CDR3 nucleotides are TGTGCCAGCAGCCAAGACGGCCGCAATCAGCCCCAGCATTTT. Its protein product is CASSQDGRNQPQHF.

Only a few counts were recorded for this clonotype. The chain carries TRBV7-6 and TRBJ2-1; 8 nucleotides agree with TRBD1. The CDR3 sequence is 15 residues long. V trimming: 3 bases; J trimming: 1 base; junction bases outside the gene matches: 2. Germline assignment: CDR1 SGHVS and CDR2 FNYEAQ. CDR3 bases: TGTGCCAGCAGCTTTAGACAGGGGTCCTACAATGAGCAGTTCTTC. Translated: CASSFRQGSYNEQFF.

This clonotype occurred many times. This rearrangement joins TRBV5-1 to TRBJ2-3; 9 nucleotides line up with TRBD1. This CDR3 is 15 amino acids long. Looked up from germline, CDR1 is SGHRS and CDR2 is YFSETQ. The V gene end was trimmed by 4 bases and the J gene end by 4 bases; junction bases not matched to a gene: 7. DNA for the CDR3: TGCGCCAGCAGCCCACAGGGGGCCTCGGCAGATACGCAGTATTTT. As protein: CASSPQGASADTQYF.

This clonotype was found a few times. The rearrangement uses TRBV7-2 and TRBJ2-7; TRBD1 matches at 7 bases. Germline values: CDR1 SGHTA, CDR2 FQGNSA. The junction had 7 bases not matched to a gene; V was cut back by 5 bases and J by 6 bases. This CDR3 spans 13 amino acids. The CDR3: CASSPQGFREQYF. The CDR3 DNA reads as TGTGCCAGCAGCCCACAGGGGTTTCGCGAGCAGTACTTC.

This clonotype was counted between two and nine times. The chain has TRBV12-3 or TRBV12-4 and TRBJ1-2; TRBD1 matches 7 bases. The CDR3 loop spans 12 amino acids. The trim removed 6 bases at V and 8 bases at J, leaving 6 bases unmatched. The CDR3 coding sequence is TGTGCCAGCAGCCCGACAGGGCCGGGCTACACCTTC. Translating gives CASSPTGPGYTF.

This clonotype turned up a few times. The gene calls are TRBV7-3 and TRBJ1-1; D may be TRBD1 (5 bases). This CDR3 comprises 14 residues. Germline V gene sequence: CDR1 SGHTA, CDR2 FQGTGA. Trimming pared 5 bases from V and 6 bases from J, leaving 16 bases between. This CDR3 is CASSALRGSAEAFF. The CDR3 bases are TGTGCCAGCAGCGCCCTGAGGGGTTCGGCTGAAGCTTTCTTT.

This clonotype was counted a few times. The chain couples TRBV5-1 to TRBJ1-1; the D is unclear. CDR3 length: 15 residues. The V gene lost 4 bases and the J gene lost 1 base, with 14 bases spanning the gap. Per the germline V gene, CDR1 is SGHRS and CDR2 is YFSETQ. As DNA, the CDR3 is TGCGCCAGCAGCCTTGGCGTCCTGGGGAACACTGAAGCTTTCTTT. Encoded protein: CASSLGVLGNTEAFF.

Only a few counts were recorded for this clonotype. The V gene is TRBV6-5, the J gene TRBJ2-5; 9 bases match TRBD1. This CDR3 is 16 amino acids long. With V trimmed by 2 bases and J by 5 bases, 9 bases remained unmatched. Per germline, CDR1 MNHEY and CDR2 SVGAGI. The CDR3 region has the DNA TGTGCCAGCAGTTACCGTCACAGGGGGCGAAGGGAGACCCAGTACTTC. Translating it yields CASSYRHRGRRETQYF.

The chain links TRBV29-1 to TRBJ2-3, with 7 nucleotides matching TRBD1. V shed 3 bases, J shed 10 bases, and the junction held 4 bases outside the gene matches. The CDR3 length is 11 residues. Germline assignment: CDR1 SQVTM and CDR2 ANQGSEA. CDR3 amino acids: CSVETGRSQYF. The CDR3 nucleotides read TGCAGCGTTGAGACAGGGCGGTCGCAGTATTTT.

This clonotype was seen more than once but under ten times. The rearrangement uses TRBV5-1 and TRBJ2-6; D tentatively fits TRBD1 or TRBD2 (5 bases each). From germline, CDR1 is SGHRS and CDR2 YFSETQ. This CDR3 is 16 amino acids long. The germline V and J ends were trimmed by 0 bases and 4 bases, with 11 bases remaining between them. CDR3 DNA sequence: TGCGCCAGCAGCTTGGTGTCCGGGGCCGGGGCCAACGTCCTGACTTTC. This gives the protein CASSLVSGAGANVLTF.

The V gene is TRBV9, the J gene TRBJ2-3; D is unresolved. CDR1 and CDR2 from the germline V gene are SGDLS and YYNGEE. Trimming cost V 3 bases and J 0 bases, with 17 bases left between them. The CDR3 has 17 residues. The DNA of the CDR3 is TGTGCCAGCAGCGCCCATCATACTGCCACTAGCACAGATACGCAGTATTTT. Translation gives CASSAHHTATSTDTQYF.

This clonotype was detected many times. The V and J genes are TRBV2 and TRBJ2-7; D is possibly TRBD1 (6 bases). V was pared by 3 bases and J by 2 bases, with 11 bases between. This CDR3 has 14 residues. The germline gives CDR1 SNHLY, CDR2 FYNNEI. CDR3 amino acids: CASSEGHGTYEQYV. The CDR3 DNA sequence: TGTGCCAGCAGTGAGGGACACGGCACCTACGAGCAGTACGTC.

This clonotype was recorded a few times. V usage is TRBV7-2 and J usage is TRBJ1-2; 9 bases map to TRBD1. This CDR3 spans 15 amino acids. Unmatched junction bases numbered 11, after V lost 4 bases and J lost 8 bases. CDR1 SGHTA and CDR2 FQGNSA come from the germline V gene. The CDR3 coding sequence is TGTGCCAGCAGCTGGAAAACTGGACAGGGGAACGGCTACACCTTC. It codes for CASSWKTGQGNGYTF.

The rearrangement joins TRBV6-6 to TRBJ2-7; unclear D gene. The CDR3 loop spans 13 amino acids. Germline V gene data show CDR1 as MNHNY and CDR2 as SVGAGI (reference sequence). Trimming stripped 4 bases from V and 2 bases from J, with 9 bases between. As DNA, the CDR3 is TGTGCCAGCAGTTTACAGATAACCTACGAGCAGTACTTC. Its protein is CASSLQITYEQYF.

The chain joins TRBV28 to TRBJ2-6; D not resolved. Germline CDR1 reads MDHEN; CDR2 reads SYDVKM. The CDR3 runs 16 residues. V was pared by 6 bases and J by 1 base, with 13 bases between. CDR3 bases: TGTGCCAGCAGCCTACCTGCAGGATCTGGGGCCAACGTCCTGACTTTC. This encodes CASSLPAGSGANVLTF.

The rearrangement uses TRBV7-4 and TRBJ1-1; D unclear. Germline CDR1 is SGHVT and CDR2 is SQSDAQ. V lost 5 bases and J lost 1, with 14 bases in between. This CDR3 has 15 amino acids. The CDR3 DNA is TGTGCCAGCAGCGCCCCCGTCCGCGGGAACACTGAAGCTTTCTTT. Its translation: CASSAPVRGNTEAFF.

CDR3 nucleotide sequence: TGTGCCAGCTCACCAGAGCAGGGTTTGAGGAACACTGAAGCTTTCTTT. It specifies CASSPEQGLRNTEAFF. This chain connects TRBV18 to TRBJ1-1; a weak D match, TRBD1 (5 bases). Trimming shortened V by 2 bases and J by 1 base, and 14 bases separated the two germline ends. CDR3 length: 16 amino acids. Germline V gene lookup returns CDR1 KGHSH and CDR2 LQKENI.

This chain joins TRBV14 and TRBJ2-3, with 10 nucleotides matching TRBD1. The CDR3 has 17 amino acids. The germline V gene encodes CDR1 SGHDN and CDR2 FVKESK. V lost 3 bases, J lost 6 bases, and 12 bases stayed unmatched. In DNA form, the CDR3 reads TGTGCCAGCAGCCACGAAGAGAGGACAGGGGGTATGGATACGCAGTATTTT. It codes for CASSHEERTGGMDTQYF.

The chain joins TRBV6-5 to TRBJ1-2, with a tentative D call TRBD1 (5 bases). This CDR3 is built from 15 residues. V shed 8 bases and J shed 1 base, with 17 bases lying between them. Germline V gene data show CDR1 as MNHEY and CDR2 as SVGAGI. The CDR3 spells CASADPPGGNYGYTF. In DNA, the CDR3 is TGTGCCAGCGCGGATCCACCGGGGGGTAACTATGGCTACACCTTC.

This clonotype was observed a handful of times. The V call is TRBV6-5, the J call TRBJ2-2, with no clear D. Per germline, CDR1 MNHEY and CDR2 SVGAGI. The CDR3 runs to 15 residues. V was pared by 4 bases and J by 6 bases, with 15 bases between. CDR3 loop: CASSFDRFSAGELFF. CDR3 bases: TGTGCCAGCAGTTTCGATAGATTTTCCGCCGGGGAGCTGTTTTTT.

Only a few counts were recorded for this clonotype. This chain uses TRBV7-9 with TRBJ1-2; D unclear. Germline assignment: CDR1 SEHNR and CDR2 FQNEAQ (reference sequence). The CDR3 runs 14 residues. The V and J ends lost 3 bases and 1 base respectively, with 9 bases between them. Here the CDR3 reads CASSFTQSNYGYTF. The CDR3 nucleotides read TGTGCCAGCAGCTTCACCCAGAGTAACTATGGCTACACCTTC.

Written as DNA, the CDR3 is TGCGCCAGCAGGGTTGGCACTGAAGCTTTCTTT. This gives the protein CASRVGTEAFF. The chain uses TRBV5-1 and TRBJ1-1; D is unresolved. The germline gives CDR1 SGHRS, CDR2 YFSETQ. The V end lost 5 bases, the J end lost 4 bases, and 6 bases lay between the germline ends. This CDR3 is built from 11 residues. The full variable domain, its missing parts supplied by reference TRBV5-1 and TRBJ1-1, is KAGVTQTPRYLIKTRGQQVTLSCSPISGHRSVSWYQQTPGQGLQFLFEYFSETQRNKGNFPGRFSGRQFSNSRSEMNVSTLELGDSALYLCASRVGTEAFFGQGTRLTVV.

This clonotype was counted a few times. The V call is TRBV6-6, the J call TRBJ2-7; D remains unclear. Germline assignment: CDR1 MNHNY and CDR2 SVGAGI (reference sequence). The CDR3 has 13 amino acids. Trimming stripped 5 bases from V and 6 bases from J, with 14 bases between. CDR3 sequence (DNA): TGTGCCAGCAGTGGCCCAACGGGTGGCGAGCAGTACGTC. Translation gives CASSGPTGGEQYV.

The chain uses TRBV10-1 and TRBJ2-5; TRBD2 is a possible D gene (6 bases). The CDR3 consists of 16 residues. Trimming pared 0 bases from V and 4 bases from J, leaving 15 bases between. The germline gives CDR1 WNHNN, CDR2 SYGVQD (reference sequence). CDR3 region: CASSESPGRRIETQYF. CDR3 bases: TGCGCCAGCAGTGAGTCTCCAGGGAGGCGGATAGAGACCCAGTACTTC.